The 29 T cell receptor beta chains presented below share a single source sample, sequenced in a study of response to subunit inactivated influenza vaccine. Each CDR3 protein is one row after TCRdb ran MiXCR on the RT-PCR reads. Among 490,000 or so distinct CDR3 sequences listed, approximately 7.6% were seen once. Source: PBMCs from blood, taken around 2 years after vaccination. The receptors here all came from a man aged 45-69 years who received an inactivated influenza vaccine.

The chain links TRBV5-5 to TRBJ2-5; D is possibly TRBD1 or TRBD2 (5 bases each). Germline CDR1 and CDR2: SGHKS and YYEKEE (reference sequence). V was clipped by 3 bases and J by 4 bases, with 19 bases between them. CDR3 length: 16 residues. The CDR3 DNA reads as TGTGCCAGCAGCTCCGTTTGGGACCCCAAACGAGAGACCCAGTACTTC. Amino acids: CASSSVWDPKRETQYF.

This clonotype was recorded a few times. A clone one base away is much larger, so this may be a read error. This chain uses TRBV12-3 or TRBV12-4 with TRBJ2-2, with D unclear. The CDR3 consists of 12 residues. Trimming left V 2 bases short and J 6 bases short, with 4 bases between. CDR3 DNA sequence: TGTGCCAGCAGTTTATTACCCGGGGAGCTGTTTTTT. Protein: CASSLLPGELFF.

Only a few counts were recorded for this clonotype. The chain recombines TRBV2 with TRBJ1-6, with TRBD1 matching over 7 bases. The CDR3 has 15 amino acids. CDR1 and CDR2 (germline): SNHLY, FYNNEI. Trimming cost V 6 bases and J 7 bases; bases outside gene matches: 9. This CDR3 is CASRPSGTANSPLHF. The CDR3 DNA follows: TGTGCCAGCAGGCCATCCGGGACAGCGAATTCACCCCTCCACTTT. Complete variable domain (other parts from reference TRBV2 and TRBJ1-6): EPEVTQTPSHQVTQMGQEVILRCVPISNHLYFYWYRQILGQKVEFLVSFYNNEISEKSEIFDDQFSVERPDGSNFTLKIRSTKLEDSAMYFCASRPSGTANSPLHFGNGTRLTVT.

This clonotype was seen many times. The rearrangement uses TRBV10-3 and TRBJ2-6; possibly TRBD1 or TRBD2 for D (5 bases each). The germline V gene encodes CDR1 ENHRY and CDR2 SYGVKD. This CDR3 is 16 amino acids long. V lost 6 bases and J 1 base, leaving 13 bases between the germline ends. CDR3 DNA: TGTGCCATCAGAGGGACGGAAGTGTCTGGGGCCAACGTCCTGACTTTC. Protein sequence: CAIRGTEVSGANVLTF.

This sequence joins TRBV7-9 and TRBJ2-7, with TRBD2 identical over 8 bases. This CDR3 is 15 amino acids long. Per germline, CDR1 SEHNR and CDR2 FQNEAQ (reference sequence). The J segment lost 2 bases and the V segment lost 4 bases, leaving 7 bases of the junction unmatched. The CDR3 protein is CASSSGPGLAYEQYF. CDR3 coding DNA: TGTGCCAGCAGCTCAGGACCGGGACTAGCCTACGAGCAGTACTTC.

This clonotype was counted only a few times. The chain uses TRBV20-1 and TRBJ2-1; 7 bases map to TRBD1. With V trimmed by 3 bases and J by 6 bases, 5 bases remained unmatched. Germline V gene lookup returns CDR1 DFQATT and CDR2 SNEGSKA (reference sequence). The CDR3 has 13 amino acids. The CDR3 bases are TGCAGTGCTAGTCCGGGGACAGTCAATGAGCAGTTCTTC. This translates into CSASPGTVNEQFF.

This clonotype was seen a few times. The CDR3 loop reads CSADTIWGDSPASNYGYTF. The CDR3 DNA is TGCAGTGCTGATACAATCTGGGGGGACAGCCCAGCCTCTAACTATGGCTACACCTTC. The V call is TRBV20-1, the J call TRBJ1-2; TRBD1 agrees at 7 bases. Germline V CDR1 and CDR2: DFQATT, SNEGSKA (reference sequence). V lost 5 bases and J lost 0; bases outside the gene matches: 21. This CDR3 is 19 amino acids long.

A few counts support this clonotype. CDR3 DNA sequence: TGCGCCAGCAGCGTGAAGGCAGACCGCTCCTACAATGAGCAGTTCTTC. Translation gives CASSVKADRSYNEQFF. This chain connects TRBV5-1 to TRBJ2-1, with no clear D. Trimming left V 4 bases short and J 0 bases short, with 14 bases between. CDR3 length: 16 amino acids. From germline, CDR1 is SGHRS and CDR2 YFSETQ.

J is TRBJ2-3 and V is TRBV12-3 or TRBV12-4, with TRBD2 identical over 7 bases. Trimming cost V 6 bases and J 0 bases; bases outside gene matches: 3. The CDR3 runs 14 residues. CDR3 bases: TGTGCCAGCAGCGCGGGGGTTAGCACAGATACGCAGTATTTT. It codes for CASSAGVSTDTQYF.

The V gene is TRBV11-3, the J gene TRBJ2-5, with a tentative D call TRBD1 (6 bases). The CDR3 has 15 residues. Germline values: CDR1 SGHNT, CDR2 YENEEA. Trimming cost V 5 bases and J 5 bases, with 18 bases left between them. CDR3 DNA sequence: TGTGCCAGCAGCAGCCGGGACACCGACGCGGAGACCCAGTACTTC. Translated, it gives CASSSRDTDAETQYF.

This clonotype was counted many times. The chain couples TRBV4-2 to TRBJ1-4; D ambiguous. Germline V lookup: CDR1 LGHNA, CDR2 YNFKEQ. This CDR3 spans 13 amino acids. Trimming took off 3 bases at V and 3 bases at J, with 5 bases between the two ends. The CDR3 DNA follows: TGTGCCAGCAGCCAGGGTCCTAATGAAAAACTGTTTTTT. Translated: CASSQGPNEKLFF.

The sample holds a few counts of this clonotype. The chain uses TRBV7-6 and TRBJ2-1; the D gene is possibly TRBD2 (6 bases). This CDR3 is 15 amino acids long. The germline CDR1 and CDR2 sequences are SGHVS and FNYEAQ. The germline V and J ends were trimmed by 1 base and 5 bases, with 12 bases remaining between them. The CDR3 bases are TGTGCCAGCAGCTTAGTCTCCCGCGGGGACAATGAGCAGTTCTTC. It encodes CASSLVSRGDNEQFF.

This clonotype qualifies as medium-sized. The chain employs TRBV7-2 and TRBJ2-3; TRBD2 matches at 7 bases. J gave up 4 bases and V 1 base, and 2 bases lay outside the gene matches. CDR1 and CDR2 from the germline V gene are SGHTA and FQGNSA. The CDR3 is made up of 14 amino acids. CDR3 amino acids: CASSLGGGADTQYF. The CDR3 nucleotides read TGTGCCAGCAGCTTAGGTGGGGGGGCAGATACGCAGTATTTT.

Note on this clonotype: This may stem from a read error, because a much larger clone lies one nucleotide away. The chain joins TRBV11-2 to TRBJ1-2; D is ambiguous. The CDR3 spans 12 residues. The V gene's germline CDR1 is SGHAT and CDR2 FQNNGV. V lost 2 bases, J lost 6 bases, and 7 bases lay in between. Written as DNA, the CDR3 is TGTGCCAGCAGCTTAACAGACGATGGCTACACCTTC. This sequence encodes CASSLTDDGYTF.

The chain couples TRBV4-3 to TRBJ2-7; no definite D call. Germline V CDR1 and CDR2: LGHNA, YSLEER. Trimming removed 1 base from V and 2 bases from J, with 12 bases in between. The CDR3 consists of 15 residues. CDR3 in amino acids: CASSQGLVGTYEQYF. Written as DNA, the CDR3 is TGCGCCAGCAGCCAAGGGCTTGTGGGCACCTACGAGCAGTACTTC.

The gene calls are TRBV12-3 or TRBV12-4 and TRBJ2-2, with 9 bases lining up with TRBD1. CDR3 size: 16 residues. The junction had 2 bases not matched to a gene; V was cut back by 3 bases and J by 0 bases. The CDR3 reads CASSLGTGTNTGELFF. CDR3 nucleotide sequence: TGTGCCAGCAGTTTGGGGACAGGGACGAACACCGGGGAGCTGTTTTTT.

J is TRBJ2-3 and V is TRBV4-2, with no clear D. The CDR3 length is 16 residues. V shed 0 bases and J shed 4 bases, with 14 bases lying between them. Germline CDR1 LGHNA, CDR2 YNFKEQ. The CDR3 DNA reads TGTGCCAGCAGCCAAGATTACGGGCCTCGGCCAGATACGCAGTATTTT. It specifies CASSQDYGPRPDTQYF.

The V call is TRBV6-1, the J call TRBJ2-7, with 10 positions matching TRBD1. J gave up 5 bases and V 6 bases, and 10 bases lay outside the gene matches. This CDR3 is 15 amino acids long. Germline loops: CDR1 MNHNS, CDR2 SASEGT. The CDR3 region is CASRPGTGAGHEQYF. The CDR3 region has the DNA TGTGCCAGCAGACCCGGGACAGGGGCCGGGCACGAGCAGTACTTC.

This clonotype was detected ten times or more. V is TRBV5-1 and J is TRBJ2-2; no firm D call. The CDR3 consists of 15 residues. V was trimmed by 0 bases and J by 6 bases, leaving 12 bases between them. Germline V gene sequence: CDR1 SGHRS, CDR2 YFSETQ. DNA of the CDR3: TGCGCCAGCAGCTTGGAGAGCCCCCCGGCCGGGGAGCTGTTTTTT. Translated, it gives CASSLESPPAGELFF.

The chain joins TRBV3-1 to TRBJ2-7; tentative D call: TRBD1 (6 bases). Looked up from germline, CDR1 is LGHDT and CDR2 is YNNKEL (reference sequence). This CDR3 comprises 16 residues. The germline V and J ends were trimmed by 1 base and 1 base, with 14 bases remaining between them. CDR3 sequence reads: CASSQVVGQGSYEQYF. The CDR3 nucleotides read TGTGCCAGCAGCCAAGTTGTGGGGCAGGGGTCCTACGAGCAGTACTTC.

This clonotype was seen more than once but under ten times. The rearrangement uses TRBV27 and TRBJ2-6, with D perhaps matching TRBD1 or TRBD2 (5 bases each). Germline V gene lookup returns CDR1 MNHEY and CDR2 SMNVEV (reference sequence). V was shortened by 1 base and J by 4 bases, with 17 bases between the two germline ends. This CDR3 region has 18 residues. Written as DNA, the CDR3 is TGTGCCAGCAGTTTATGGGCAGGGTGGGGGACCGGGGCCAACGTCCTGACTTTC. Protein: CASSLWAGWGTGANVLTF.

Only a few counts were recorded for this clonotype. The chain couples TRBV12-3 or TRBV12-4 to TRBJ1-6; perhaps TRBD1 as D (5 bases). The CDR3 loop spans 16 amino acids. V was pared by 1 base and J by 5 bases, with 12 bases between. The CDR3 DNA reads TGTGCCAGCAGTTTAGGAGGGGTTGGCAATAATTCACCCCTCCACTTT. Its translation: CASSLGGVGNNSPLHF.

The table lists this clonotype with many counts. This chain links TRBV4-2 with TRBJ2-7, with D possibly being TRBD1 (6 bases). Germline V lookup: CDR1 LGHNA, CDR2 YNFKEQ. V dropped 2 bases and J dropped 7 bases, with 12 bases sitting between them. This CDR3 comprises 13 residues. CDR3 residues: CASSQTTGWEQYF. The CDR3 bases are TGTGCCAGCAGCCAAACTACAGGGTGGGAGCAGTACTTC.

The chain carries TRBV18 and TRBJ2-7, with 11 bases fitting TRBD2. This CDR3 region has 16 residues. Germline CDR1 reads KGHSH; CDR2 reads LQKENI. V trimming: 6 bases; J trimming: 3 bases; junction bases outside the gene matches: 10. The CDR3 region is CASSPGRLAGSYEQYF. The CDR3, as DNA: TGTGCCAGCTCCCCAGGAAGACTAGCGGGGAGCTACGAGCAGTACTTC.

There are a few counts of this clonotype. V is TRBV5-1 and J is TRBJ1-5; D is perhaps TRBD1 (5 bases). Trimming left V 0 bases short and J 4 bases short, with 8 bases between. The CDR3 extends over 14 amino acids. From germline, CDR1 is SGHRS and CDR2 YFSETQ. Written as DNA, the CDR3 is TGCGCCAGCAGCTTGGGGACAAAGAATCAGCCCCAGCATTTT. Translated, it gives CASSLGTKNQPQHF.

This clonotype appeared a few times. The V gene is TRBV5-1, the J gene TRBJ2-7; D is unclear. CDR3 length: 13 amino acids. Between the trimmed V and J ends, which lost 1 base and 7 bases, there was a span of 12 bases. Germline CDR1 is SGHRS and CDR2 is YFSETQ. The CDR3 bases are TGCGCCAGCAGCTTGCGGACCCAATATGAGCAGTACTTC. Protein product: CASSLRTQYEQYF.

CDR3 loop: CASSNYRGGEAFF. CDR3 coding DNA: TGTGCCAGCAGTAACTACCGGGGTGGTGAAGCTTTCTTT. The genes are TRBV6-2 or TRBV6-3 and TRBJ1-1; D unclear. This CDR3 is 13 amino acids long. The V and J ends lost 5 bases and 7 bases respectively, with 14 bases between them. Germline-derived CDR1 and CDR2 are MNHEY and SVGEGT.

The rearrangement links TRBV28 to TRBJ1-4; no clear D. The CDR3 has 15 residues. Germline CDR1 reads MDHEN; CDR2 reads SYDVKM. V lost 2 bases and J lost 11, with 18 bases in between. The CDR3 sequence: CASSLLKGGRDKLFF. The CDR3 bases are TGTGCCAGCAGTTTACTCAAGGGTGGGCGTGACAAACTGTTTTTT.

The table lists this clonotype with many counts. The V call is TRBV12-3 or TRBV12-4, the J call TRBJ2-3; D gene unclear. V lost 6 bases, J lost 2 bases, and 15 bases lay in between. This CDR3 is 15 amino acids long. CDR3 sequence reads: CASSYGWGSTDTQYF. The CDR3 bases are TGTGCCAGCAGCTACGGTTGGGGTTCCACAGATACGCAGTATTTT.